These 18 T cell receptor beta chains originate from one sample sequenced in a study of neoadjuvant nivolumab and ipilimumab in lung cancer. Generated by immunoSEQ multiplex PCR, the TCRdb table keeps only in-frame clones and is missing some. The table shows more than 15,000 clones, with around 79% occurring only once. The sample in question was tumor tissue, obtained after neoadjuvant nivolumab, alone or with ipilimumab, at or shortly before surgery. Receptors were obtained from an adult with non-small cell lung cancer.

This chain connects TRBV6-4 to TRBJ1-2; D remains ambiguous. V was trimmed by 6 bases and J by 5 bases, leaving 13 bases between them. Germline lookup yields CDR1 MRHNA and CDR2 SNTAGT. The CDR3 contains 13 residues. CDR3 in amino acids: CASSPGWGYGYTF. The DNA of the CDR3 is TGTGCCAGCAGCCCTGGATGGGGTTATGGCTACACCTTC.

The CDR3 nucleotides read TGTGCCAGCTCACCGCGGACAGGGACCCAGTACGAGCAGTACTTC. The encoded protein is CASSPRTGTQYEQYF. The chain recombines TRBV18 with TRBJ2-7; 8 bases align to TRBD1. CDR3 length equals 15 residues. Germline V lookup: CDR1 KGHSH, CDR2 LQKENI. V dropped 3 bases and J dropped 4; count of bases not matched to a gene: 8.

The chain carries TRBV5-1 and TRBJ2-7, with 10 bases identical to TRBD1. Trimming removed 0 bases from V and 5 bases from J; junction bases left unmatched: 8. From germline, CDR1 is SGHRS and CDR2 YFSETQ. The CDR3 consists of 16 residues. This CDR3 is CASSLGPGQGSDEQYF. Written as DNA, the CDR3 is TGCGCCAGCAGCTTGGGCCCGGGACAGGGGTCTGACGAGCAGTACTTC.

The chain carries TRBV5-4 and TRBJ2-3, with TRBD2 matching 7 bases. V shed 0 bases, J shed 2 bases, and the junction held 0 bases outside the gene matches. The CDR3 contains 14 residues. CDR1 and CDR2 (germline): SGHNT, YYREEE (reference sequence). This CDR3 reads CASSLGLATDTQYF. In DNA form, the CDR3 reads TGTGCCAGCAGCTTGGGACTAGCCACAGATACGCAGTATTTT.

V usage is TRBV10-3 and J usage is TRBJ2-2; no reliable D call. This CDR3 has 14 residues. Germline V gene data show CDR1 as ENHRY and CDR2 as SYGVKD. Trimming left V 1 base short and J 5 bases short, with 8 bases between. DNA of the CDR3: TGTGCCATCAGTGAGTGGGAAGGGACCGGGGAGCTGTTTTTT. Its translation: CAISEWEGTGELFF.

This chain links TRBV10-3 with TRBJ2-7; D possibly matches TRBD1 or TRBD2 (6 bases each). The CDR3 runs 15 residues. CDR1 and CDR2 from the germline V gene are ENHRY and SYGVKD. V was shortened by 4 bases and J by 4 bases, with 17 bases between the two germline ends. CDR3 DNA sequence: TGTGCCATCAGTGCGATCAGGGGAGGTTCGTACGAGCAGTACTTC. Translated: CAISAIRGGSYEQYF.

The chain recombines TRBV7-2 with TRBJ2-5; D assignment may be TRBD1 or TRBD2 (5 bases each). This CDR3 has 15 residues. V was cut by 7 bases and J by 1 base, with 16 bases left in between. Per germline, CDR1 SGHTA and CDR2 FQGNSA. The CDR3 DNA reads as TGTGCCAGCAAACGCGAGGGGACCCGCCAAGAGACCCAGTACTTC. Protein product: CASKREGTRQETQYF.

J is TRBJ2-3 and V is TRBV11-2; TRBD2 matches at 7 bases. The CDR3 is 16 amino acids. V lost 2 bases and J lost 1; bases outside the gene matches: 6. CDR1 and CDR2 (germline): SGHAT, FQNNGV. DNA for the CDR3: TGTGCCAGCAGCTTAACAGGACTAGACGGCACAGATACGCAGTATTTT. Translated, it gives CASSLTGLDGTDTQYF.

The chain employs TRBV6-5 and TRBJ1-1, with D unclear. The CDR3 is 12 amino acids. Germline values: CDR1 MNHEY, CDR2 SVGAGI. Between the trimmed V and J ends, which lost 0 bases and 11 bases, there was a span of 10 bases. This chain's CDR3 is CASSYSKGKAFF. DNA for the CDR3: TGTGCCAGCAGTTACTCGAAGGGAAAGGCTTTCTTT.

The V gene is TRBV27, the J gene TRBJ2-2; D ambiguous. This CDR3 spans 15 amino acids. The V gene lost 5 bases and the J gene lost 2 bases, with 12 bases spanning the gap. The germline gives CDR1 MNHEY, CDR2 SMNVEV (reference sequence). The CDR3 loop is CASSPFLKNTGELFF. The CDR3 region has the DNA TGTGCCAGCAGTCCATTCCTCAAAAACACCGGGGAGCTGTTTTTT.

This chain uses TRBV4-3 with TRBJ2-7; D tentatively fits TRBD1 or TRBD2 (5 bases each). The length of the CDR3 is 14 residues. V lost 1 base and J 3 bases, leaving 10 bases between the germline ends. Germline lookup yields CDR1 LGHNA and CDR2 YSLEER. CDR3 amino acids: CASSQGRDGYEQYF. The CDR3 region has the DNA TGCGCCAGCAGCCAAGGCAGGGACGGCTACGAGCAGTACTTC.

This clone was picked up a small number of times. The chain recombines TRBV19 with TRBJ1-4, with unresolved D. The germline gives CDR1 LNHDA, CDR2 SQIVND (reference sequence). Trimming cost V 2 bases and J 6 bases, with 13 bases left between them. The CDR3 length is 15 residues. The CDR3 DNA reads as TGTGCCAGTAGTATACGGGAGGGTTTATATGAAAAACTGTTTTTT. Its translation is CASSIREGLYEKLFF.

The V and J genes are TRBV4-3 and TRBJ2-3, with D perhaps TRBD2 (5 bases). Trimming removed 1 base at V and 2 bases at J, with 10 bases between. Germline V CDR1 and CDR2: LGHNA, YSLEER. The CDR3 is 15 residues long. CDR3 loop: CASSQVSAPTDTQYF. CDR3 nucleotides: TGCGCCAGCAGCCAAGTTAGCGCTCCCACAGATACGCAGTATTTT.

The CDR3 loop reads CASSLAQRTGDIQYF. In nucleotides, the CDR3 is TGCGCCAGCAGCTTGGCCCAGAGGACAGGGGACATTCAGTACTTC. The V gene is TRBV5-1, the J gene TRBJ2-4; TRBD1 matches 9 bases. With 0 bases clipped from V and 8 bases from J, the junction kept 6 bases outside the gene matches. Germline V lookup: CDR1 SGHRS, CDR2 YFSETQ. The CDR3 loop spans 15 amino acids.

The chain joins TRBV28 to TRBJ1-2; 8 bases align to TRBD1. CDR1 is MDHEN and CDR2 is SYDVKM in the germline V gene. The CDR3 loop spans 15 amino acids. V gave up 3 bases and J gave up 4 bases; unmatched junction bases: 7. The CDR3 DNA reads as TGTGCCAGCAGTTTTAAGGACAGGGTCGGCTATGGCTACACCTTC. Its protein is CASSFKDRVGYGYTF.

The J gene is TRBJ2-3, the V gene TRBV18; D tentatively fits TRBD1 or TRBD2 (6 bases each). The CDR3 is 15 residues long. The germline CDR1 and CDR2 sequences are KGHSH and LQKENI. The V end was cut by 6 bases, the J end by 9 bases, with 22 bases between. The CDR3 loop is CASSPVAGGDKTQYF. The CDR3 DNA is TGTGCCAGCTCCCCTGTAGCCGGGGGCGATAAGACGCAGTATTTT.

The chain joins TRBV7-2 to TRBJ2-1; 9 nucleotides match TRBD1. The CDR3 covers 14 residues. J gave up 2 bases and V 6 bases, and 2 bases lay outside the gene matches. The germline V gene has CDR1 SGHTA and CDR2 FQGNSA. CDR3 amino acids: CASRTGGPYNEQFF. The CDR3 bases are TGTGCCAGCAGGACAGGGGGACCCTACAATGAGCAGTTCTTC.

The chain couples TRBV7-2 to TRBJ2-5; tentative D call: TRBD2 (7 bases). Deletions cut 5 bases from V and 3 bases from J, with 22 bases between. Per germline, CDR1 SGHTA and CDR2 FQGNSA. There are 17 residues in the CDR3. CDR3 in DNA: TGTGCCAGCAGCACGGGGGCTTTGGGGGGGGCGAAAGAGACCCAGTACTTC. This sequence encodes CASSTGALGGAKETQYF. The complete variable domain, with remaining parts taken from reference TRBV7-2 and TRBJ2-5, reads GAGVSQSPSNKVTEKGKDVELRCDPISGHTALYWYRQSLGQGLEFLIYFQGNSAPDKSGLPSDRFSAERTGGSVSTLTIQRTQQEDSAVYLCASSTGALGGAKETQYFGPGTRLLVL.